This T cell receptor (beta chain) was found in a study of T cells after yellow fever vaccination. Germline CDR1 reads SEHNR; CDR2 reads FQNEAQ (reference sequence). The CDR3 is 13 residues long. Study-wide results and caveats: Post-booster samples contained most primary-vaccination clones (more than 95% CD4, about 90% CD8).

Using its own MiXCR run on the 5' RACE reads, TCRdb lists one record per CDR3 protein. The repertoire holds some 420,000 distinct CDR3 sequences, with around 20% as singletons. As to this clonotype: Its antigen is unknown. One end of the junction is discordant with germline, which a read error may explain.

This chain connects TRBV7-9 to TRBJ2-3; 7 positions agree with TRBD1. This receptor was obtained from a man aged 18 to 30 who received the YFV17D yellow fever vaccine. The input for sequencing was PBMCs, taken before the yellow fever booster vaccination. CDR3 bases: TGTGCCAGCAGCTTAGCCGGGACAGCTACGCAGTATTTT. As protein: CASSLAGTATQYF.